This passage covers 12 T cell receptor beta chains from one sample sequenced in a study of CD8 T cells in Susac syndrome. Random hexamers served to reverse transcribe roughly 0.45 to 1 ug RNA. TCRdb re-derived calls from the immunoSEQ multiplex PCR reads in MiXCR, one entry per CDR3 protein. The table includes 150,000 or so distinct CDR3 sequences, about 95% detected once. Source material: CD4+ T cells from PBMCs. All receptors derive from a human donor in good health.

In this sample, this clonotype turned up once. The V call is TRBV12-3 or TRBV12-4, the J call TRBJ1-6, with D possibly being TRBD1 (5 bases). The CDR3 spans 14 residues. V was pared by 5 bases and J by 10 bases, with 15 bases between. The DNA for the CDR3 is TGTGCCAGCAGTCCTGGGGACTGGCGCTCACCCCTCCACTTT. It codes for CASSPGDWRSPLHF.

The chain links TRBV5-1 to TRBJ2-2; TRBD1 matches 8 bases. Trimming cost V 9 bases and J 3 bases; bases outside gene matches: 7. Germline CDR1 and CDR2: SGHRS and YFSETQ. This CDR3 region has 14 residues. CDR3 DNA sequence: TGCGCCACCAAGGACAGGGTTGACACCGGGGAGCTGTTTTTT. Translated, it gives CATKDRVDTGELFF.

This chain connects TRBV10-3 to TRBJ2-1; 9 bases match TRBD2. The CDR3 extends over 16 amino acids. The V gene's germline CDR1 is ENHRY and CDR2 SYGVKD. V was pared by 2 bases and J by 7 bases, with 9 bases of the junction left unmatched. CDR3 in DNA: TGTGCCATCAGTGAGACCCTCCTAGCGGGGAAGAATGAGCAGTTCTTC. Its protein is CAISETLLAGKNEQFF.

V gene TRBV4-3 combines with J gene TRBJ1-6, with 7 bases fitting TRBD1. V lost 4 bases and J lost 1; bases outside the gene matches: 10. CDR3 length equals 18 residues. Germline lookup yields CDR1 LGHNA and CDR2 YSLEER. CDR3 coding DNA: TGCGCCAGCAGCCTTAGGACAGGTTCAACATCCTATAATTCACCCCTCCACTTT. Translated, it gives CASSLRTGSTSYNSPLHF.

V and J are TRBV14 and TRBJ2-7, with D possibly TRBD1 on 6 matching bases. The CDR3 spans 15 residues. V lost 1 base and J lost 6, with 16 bases in between. Germline V gene data show CDR1 as SGHDN and CDR2 as FVKESK. The CDR3 nucleotides are TGTGCCAGCAGCCAAGTGTCAGGGGTTGGTGGCGAGCAGTACTTC. Its protein is CASSQVSGVGGEQYF.

This sequence joins TRBV20-1 and TRBJ1-5; TRBD1 is a possible D gene (6 bases). The CDR3 is 14 amino acids. Trimming removed 2 bases at V and 3 bases at J, with 11 bases between. Germline loops: CDR1 DFQATT, CDR2 SNEGSKA (reference sequence). The CDR3 DNA reads TGCAGTGCTAGACAGGGGAACCCCAATCAGCCCCAGCATTTT. Residues: CSARQGNPNQPQHF.

The chain has TRBV19 and TRBJ2-1; D tentatively reads TRBD1 or TRBD2 (5 bases each). Trimming pared 4 bases from V and 7 bases from J, leaving 14 bases between. The CDR3 length is 14 residues. Germline CDR1 reads LNHDA; CDR2 reads SQIVND (reference sequence). CDR3 loop: CASSTGTPGNEQFF. Here the CDR3 DNA reads TGTGCCAGTAGTACCGGGACGCCAGGGAATGAGCAGTTCTTC. Variable domain in full (rest from reference TRBV19 and TRBJ2-1): DGGITQSPKYLFRKEGQNVTLSCEQNLNHDAMYWYRQDPGQGLRLIYYSQIVNDFQKGDIAEGYSVSREKKESFPLTVTSAQKNPTAFYLCASSTGTPGNEQFFGPGTRLTVL.

V and J are TRBV3-1 and TRBJ1-2; D is uncertain. V gave up 1 base and J gave up 6 bases, with 12 bases separating them. Germline V gives CDR1 LGHDT, CDR2 YNNKEL (reference sequence). CDR3 size: 14 residues. CDR3 protein: CASSQVTGWDGYTF. The CDR3 DNA follows: TGTGCCAGCAGCCAAGTGACGGGATGGGATGGCTACACCTTC.

This rearrangement joins TRBV18 to TRBJ2-7; TRBD1 matches at 9 bases. Germline V gene sequence: CDR1 KGHSH, CDR2 LQKENI. The CDR3 has 15 amino acids. The V and J ends lost 3 bases and 6 bases, in that order; junction bases with no gene match: 9. CDR3 sequence reads: CASSPSQGAVAEQYF. CDR3 nucleotides: TGTGCCAGCTCACCGTCACAGGGGGCTGTGGCCGAGCAGTACTTC.

This rearrangement joins TRBV12-3 or TRBV12-4 to TRBJ1-6; 7 bases fit TRBD1. The CDR3 spans 15 residues. V was pared by 3 bases and J by 7 bases, with 6 bases of the junction left unmatched. The CDR3 spells CASSLWDSPNSPLHF. The CDR3 DNA reads TGTGCCAGCAGTTTGTGGGACAGTCCGAATTCACCCCTCCACTTT.

The rearrangement uses TRBV4-3 and TRBJ2-7, with 12 bases fitting TRBD2. J was trimmed by 3 bases and V by 1 base; bases with no gene match: 1. There are 15 residues in the CDR3. Germline lookup yields CDR1 LGHNA and CDR2 YSLEER. CDR3 sequence (DNA): TGCGCCAGCAGCCAAGCACTAGCGGGGGGCTACGAGCAGTACTTC. The encoded protein is CASSQALAGGYEQYF.

This rearrangement joins TRBV20-1 to TRBJ2-7; 9 bases fit TRBD2. CDR1 and CDR2 from the germline V gene are DFQATT and SNEGSKA (reference sequence). J lost 3 bases, V lost 4 bases, and 4 bases had no gene match. This CDR3 is built from 13 residues. This chain's CDR3 is CSAIVLAGYEQYF. The CDR3 DNA reads TGCAGTGCTATTGTACTAGCGGGCTACGAGCAGTACTTC.